Reported below is one TCR beta chain. PBMCs stemmed from 8.5 to 10 ml fresh peripheral blood. This entry belongs to a study of T cells in Graves' hyperthyroidism and ophthalmopathy. Researchers amplified the TCR beta CDR3 regions from RNA transcripts. Using the HTBI primer set, a first-round RT-PCR was run on the TCR CDR3. A single record per CDR3 protein comes from TCRdb applying MiXCR to the multiplex PCR reads. The sample holds some 560,000 distinct CDR3 sequences, roughly 14% seen once. The source material was blood. The sequence derives from a young woman with Graves' hyperthyroidism.

The CDR3 DNA reads as TGCAGCGCCTTAGAGCAGGGCTCCTACGAGCAGTACTTC. Amino acids: CSALEQGSYEQYF. This chain connects TRBV29-1 to TRBJ2-7, with D tentatively TRBD1 (5 bases). The CDR3 loop spans 13 amino acids. The germline V and J ends were trimmed by 7 bases and 0 bases, with 13 bases remaining between them. Per the germline V gene, CDR1 is SQVTM and CDR2 is ANQGSEA.